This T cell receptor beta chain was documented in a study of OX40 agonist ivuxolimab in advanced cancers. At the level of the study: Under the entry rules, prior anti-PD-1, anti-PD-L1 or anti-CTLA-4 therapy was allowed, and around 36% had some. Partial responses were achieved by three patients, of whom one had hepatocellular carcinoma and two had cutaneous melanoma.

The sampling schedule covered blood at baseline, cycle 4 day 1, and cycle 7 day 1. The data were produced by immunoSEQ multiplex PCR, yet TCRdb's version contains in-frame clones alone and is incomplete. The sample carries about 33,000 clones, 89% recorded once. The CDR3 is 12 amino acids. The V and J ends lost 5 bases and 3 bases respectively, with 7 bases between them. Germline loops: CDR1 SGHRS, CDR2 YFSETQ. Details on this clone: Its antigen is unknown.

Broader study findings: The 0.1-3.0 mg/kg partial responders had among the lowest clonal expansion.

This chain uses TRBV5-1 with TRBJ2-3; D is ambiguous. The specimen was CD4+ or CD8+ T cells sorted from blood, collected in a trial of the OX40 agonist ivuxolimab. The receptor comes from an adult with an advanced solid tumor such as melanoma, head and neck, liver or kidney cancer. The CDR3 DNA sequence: TGCGCCAGCAGAACTCCGACAGATACGCAGTATTTT. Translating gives CASRTPTDTQYF.